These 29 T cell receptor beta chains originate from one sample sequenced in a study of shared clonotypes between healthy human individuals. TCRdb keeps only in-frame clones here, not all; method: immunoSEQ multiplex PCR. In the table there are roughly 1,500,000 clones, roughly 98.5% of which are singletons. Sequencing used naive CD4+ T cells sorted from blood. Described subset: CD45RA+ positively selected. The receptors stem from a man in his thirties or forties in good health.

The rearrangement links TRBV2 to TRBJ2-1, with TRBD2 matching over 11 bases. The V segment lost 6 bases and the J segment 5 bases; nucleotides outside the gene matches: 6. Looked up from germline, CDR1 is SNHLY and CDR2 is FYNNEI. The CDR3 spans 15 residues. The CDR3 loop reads CASRRTSGGNNEQFF. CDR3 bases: TGTGCCAGCAGAAGAACTAGCGGGGGAAACAATGAGCAGTTCTTC. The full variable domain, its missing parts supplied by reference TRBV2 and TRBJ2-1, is EPEVTQTPSHQVTQMGQEVILRCVPISNHLYFYWYRQILGQKVEFLVSFYNNEISEKSEIFDDQFSVERPDGSNFTLKIRSTKLEDSAMYFCASRRTSGGNNEQFFGPGTRLTVL.

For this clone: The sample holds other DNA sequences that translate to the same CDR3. The CDR3 coding sequence is TGTGCCAGCAGCTTAGTCTTAGCGGGAGGCTCCTACGAGCAGTACTTC. Its protein is CASSLVLAGGSYEQYF. The chain uses TRBV7-9 and TRBJ2-7; 10 bases are a match to TRBD2. CDR1 is SEHNR and CDR2 is FQNEAQ in the germline V gene (reference sequence). Trimming removed 1 base from V and 0 bases from J; junction bases left unmatched: 3. CDR3 length: 16 residues.

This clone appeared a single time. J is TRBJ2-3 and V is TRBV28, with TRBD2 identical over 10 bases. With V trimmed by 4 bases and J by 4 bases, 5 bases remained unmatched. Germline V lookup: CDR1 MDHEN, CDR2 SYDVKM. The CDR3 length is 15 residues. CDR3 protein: CASSSLAGVSDTQYF. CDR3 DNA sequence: TGTGCCAGCAGTTCCCTAGCGGGAGTGTCAGATACGCAGTATTTT.

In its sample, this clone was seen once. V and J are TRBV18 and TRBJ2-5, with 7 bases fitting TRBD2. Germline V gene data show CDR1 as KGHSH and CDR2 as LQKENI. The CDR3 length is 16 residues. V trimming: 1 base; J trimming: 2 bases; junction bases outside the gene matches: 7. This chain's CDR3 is CASSPRAGAWQETQYF. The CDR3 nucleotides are TGTGCCAGCTCACCACGGGCGGGAGCTTGGCAAGAGACCCAGTACTTC.

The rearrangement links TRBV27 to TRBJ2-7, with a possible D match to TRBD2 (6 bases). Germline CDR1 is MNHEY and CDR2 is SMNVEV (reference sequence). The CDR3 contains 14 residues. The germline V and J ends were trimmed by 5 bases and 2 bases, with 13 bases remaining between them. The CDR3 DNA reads TGTGCCAGCAGTGTTAGCGGATTCGCCTACGAGCAGTACTTC. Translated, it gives CASSVSGFAYEQYF.

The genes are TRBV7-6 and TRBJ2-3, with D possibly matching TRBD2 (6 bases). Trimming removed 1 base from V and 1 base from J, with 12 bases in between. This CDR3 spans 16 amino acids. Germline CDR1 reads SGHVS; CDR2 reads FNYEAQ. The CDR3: CASSLGWGGGTDTQYF. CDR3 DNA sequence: TGTGCCAGCAGCTTAGGTTGGGGCGGGGGCACAGATACGCAGTATTTT. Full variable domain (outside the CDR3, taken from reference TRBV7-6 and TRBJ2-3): GAGVSQSPRYKVTKRGQDVALRCDPISGHVSLYWYRQALGQGPEFLTYFNYEAQQDKSGLPNDRFSAERPEGSISTLTIQRTEQRDSAMYRCASSLGWGGGTDTQYFGPGTRLTVL.

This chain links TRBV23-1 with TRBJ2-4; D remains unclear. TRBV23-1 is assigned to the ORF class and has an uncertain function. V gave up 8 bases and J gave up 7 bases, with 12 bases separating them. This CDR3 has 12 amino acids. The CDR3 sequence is CASGSTRNIQYF. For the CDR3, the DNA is TGCGCCAGCGGAAGCACCAGGAACATTCAGTACTTC.

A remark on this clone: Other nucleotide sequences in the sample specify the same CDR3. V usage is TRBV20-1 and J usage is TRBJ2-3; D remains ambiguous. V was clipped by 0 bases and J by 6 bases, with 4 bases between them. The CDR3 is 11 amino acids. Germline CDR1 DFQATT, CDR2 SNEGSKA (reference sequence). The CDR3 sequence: CSARDIDTQYF. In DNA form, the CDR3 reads TGCAGTGCTAGAGATATTGATACGCAGTATTTT.

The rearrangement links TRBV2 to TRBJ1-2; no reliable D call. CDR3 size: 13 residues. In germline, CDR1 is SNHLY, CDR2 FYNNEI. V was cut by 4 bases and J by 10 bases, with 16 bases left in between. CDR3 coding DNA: TGTGCCAGCAGTGGGACGGGAAGTCCGTACTACACCTTC. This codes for CASSGTGSPYYTF.

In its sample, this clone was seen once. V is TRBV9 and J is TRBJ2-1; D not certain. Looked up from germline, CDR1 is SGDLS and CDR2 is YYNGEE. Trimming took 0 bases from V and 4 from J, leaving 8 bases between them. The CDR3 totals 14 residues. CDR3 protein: CASSVGPIYNEQFF. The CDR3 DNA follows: TGTGCCAGCAGCGTAGGGCCCATTTACAATGAGCAGTTCTTC.

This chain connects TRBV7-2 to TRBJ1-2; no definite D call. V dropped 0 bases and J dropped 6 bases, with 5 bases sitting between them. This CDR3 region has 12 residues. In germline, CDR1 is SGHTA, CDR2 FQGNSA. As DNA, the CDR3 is TGTGCCAGCAGCTTAGCAGGGCATGGCTACACCTTC. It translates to CASSLAGHGYTF.

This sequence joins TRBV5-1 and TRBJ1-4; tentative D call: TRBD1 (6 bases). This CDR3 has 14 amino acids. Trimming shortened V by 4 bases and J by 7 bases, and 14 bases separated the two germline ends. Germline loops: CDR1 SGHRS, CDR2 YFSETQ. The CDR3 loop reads CASSKNRDTEKLFF. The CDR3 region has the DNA TGCGCCAGCAGCAAAAACCGGGACACTGAAAAACTGTTTTTT. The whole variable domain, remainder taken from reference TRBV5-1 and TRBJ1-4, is KAGVTQTPRYLIKTRGQQVTLSCSPISGHRSVSWYQQTPGQGLQFLFEYFSETQRNKGNFPGRFSGRQFSNSRSEMNVSTLELGDSALYLCASSKNRDTEKLFFGSGTQLSVL.

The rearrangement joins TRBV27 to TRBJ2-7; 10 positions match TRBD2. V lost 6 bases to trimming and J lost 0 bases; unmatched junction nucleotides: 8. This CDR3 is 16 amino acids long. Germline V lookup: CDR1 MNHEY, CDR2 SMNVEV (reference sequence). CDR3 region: CASSPILAGHSYEQYF. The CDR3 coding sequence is TGTGCCAGCAGCCCTATACTAGCGGGACACTCCTACGAGCAGTACTTC.

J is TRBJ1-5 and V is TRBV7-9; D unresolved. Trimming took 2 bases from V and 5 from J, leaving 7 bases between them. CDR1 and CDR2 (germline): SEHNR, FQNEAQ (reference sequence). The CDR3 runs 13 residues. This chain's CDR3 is CASSLLQDQPQHF. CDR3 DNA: TGTGCCAGCAGCTTACTCCAGGATCAGCCCCAGCATTTT. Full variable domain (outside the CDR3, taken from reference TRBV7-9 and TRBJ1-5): DTGVSQNPRHKITKRGQNVTFRCDPISEHNRLYWYRQTLGQGPEFLTYFQNEAQLEKSRLLSDRFSAERPKGSFSTLEIQRTEQGDSAMYLCASSLLQDQPQHFGDGTRLSIL.

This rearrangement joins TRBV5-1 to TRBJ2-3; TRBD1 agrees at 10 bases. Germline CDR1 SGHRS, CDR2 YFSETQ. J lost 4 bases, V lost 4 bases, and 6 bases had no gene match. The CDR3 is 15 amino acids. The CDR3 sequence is CASSPDRGRSDTQYF. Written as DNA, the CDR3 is TGCGCCAGCAGCCCGGACAGGGGGAGGTCAGATACGCAGTATTTT.

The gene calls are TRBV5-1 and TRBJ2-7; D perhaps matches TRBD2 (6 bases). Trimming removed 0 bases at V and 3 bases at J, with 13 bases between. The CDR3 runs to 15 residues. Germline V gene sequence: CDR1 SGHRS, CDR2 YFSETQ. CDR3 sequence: CASSLEASAYYEQYF. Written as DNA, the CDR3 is TGCGCCAGCAGCTTGGAGGCTAGCGCTTACTACGAGCAGTACTTC. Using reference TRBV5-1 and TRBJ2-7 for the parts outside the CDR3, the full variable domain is KAGVTQTPRYLIKTRGQQVTLSCSPISGHRSVSWYQQTPGQGLQFLFEYFSETQRNKGNFPGRFSGRQFSNSRSEMNVSTLELGDSALYLCASSLEASAYYEQYFGPGTRLTVT.

Written as DNA, the CDR3 is TGTGCCAGCAGTGAAGTGCCCCAAGAGTCAGCTTTCTTT. Protein: CASSEVPQESAFF. The chain uses TRBV6-1 and TRBJ1-1; D is uncertain. This CDR3 comprises 13 residues. In germline, CDR1 is MNHNS, CDR2 SASEGT. With 1 base removed from V and 10 bases from J, the gap between germline ends came to 13 bases.

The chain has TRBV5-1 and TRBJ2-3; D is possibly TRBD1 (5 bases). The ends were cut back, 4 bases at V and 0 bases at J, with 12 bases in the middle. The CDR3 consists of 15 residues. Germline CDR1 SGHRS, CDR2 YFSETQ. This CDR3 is CASSILQASTDTQYF. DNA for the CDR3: TGCGCCAGCAGCATCCTACAGGCTAGCACAGATACGCAGTATTTT.

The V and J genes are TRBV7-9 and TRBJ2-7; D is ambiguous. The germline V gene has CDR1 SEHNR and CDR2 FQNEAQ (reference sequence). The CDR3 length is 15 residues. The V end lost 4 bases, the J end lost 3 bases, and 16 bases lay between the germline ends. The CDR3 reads CASSSSLIQHYEQYF. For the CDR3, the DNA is TGTGCCAGCAGCTCCTCCCTCATTCAACACTACGAGCAGTACTTC. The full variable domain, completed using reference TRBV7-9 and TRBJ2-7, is DTGVSQNPRHKITKRGQNVTFRCDPISEHNRLYWYRQTLGQGPEFLTYFQNEAQLEKSRLLSDRFSAERPKGSFSTLEIQRTEQGDSAMYLCASSSSLIQHYEQYFGPGTRLTVT.

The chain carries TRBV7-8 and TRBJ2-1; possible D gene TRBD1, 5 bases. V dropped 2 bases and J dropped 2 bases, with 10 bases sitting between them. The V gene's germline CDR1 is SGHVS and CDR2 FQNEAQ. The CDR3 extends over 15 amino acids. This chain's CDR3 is CASSLMAGPYNEQFF. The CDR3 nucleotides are TGTGCCAGCAGCTTAATGGCAGGGCCCTACAATGAGCAGTTCTTC.

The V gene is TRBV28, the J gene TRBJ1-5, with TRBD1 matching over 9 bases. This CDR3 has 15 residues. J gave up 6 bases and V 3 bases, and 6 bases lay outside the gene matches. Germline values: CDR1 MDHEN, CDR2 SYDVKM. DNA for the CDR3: TGTGCCAGCAGTTTGGGACAGGGCACGCCTCAGCCCCAGCATTTT. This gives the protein CASSLGQGTPQPQHF.

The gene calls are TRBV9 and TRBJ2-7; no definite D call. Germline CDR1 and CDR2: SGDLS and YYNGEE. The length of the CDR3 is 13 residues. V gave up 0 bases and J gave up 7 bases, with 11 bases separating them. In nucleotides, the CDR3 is TGTGCCAGCAGCGTAGAGGGTAGCCGGGAGCAGTACTTC. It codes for CASSVEGSREQYF. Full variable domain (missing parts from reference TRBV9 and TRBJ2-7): DSGVTQTPKHLITATGQRVTLRCSPRSGDLSVYWYQQSLDQGLQFLIQYYNGEERAKGNILERFSAQQFPDLHSELNLSSLELGDSALYFCASSVEGSREQYFGPGTRLTVT.

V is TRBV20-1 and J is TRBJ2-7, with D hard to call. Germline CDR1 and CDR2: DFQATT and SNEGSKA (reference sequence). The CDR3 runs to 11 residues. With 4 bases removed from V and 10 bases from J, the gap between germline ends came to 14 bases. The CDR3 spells CSAKSAILQYF. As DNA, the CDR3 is TGCAGTGCTAAATCCGCGATTCTCCAGTACTTC.

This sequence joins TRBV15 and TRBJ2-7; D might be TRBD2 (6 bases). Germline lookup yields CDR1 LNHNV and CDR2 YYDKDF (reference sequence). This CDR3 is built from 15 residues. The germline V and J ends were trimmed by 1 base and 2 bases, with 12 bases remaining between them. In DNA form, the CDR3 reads TGTGCCACCAGCAGAGGACGCGGGGTCACCTACGAGCAGTACTTC. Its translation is CATSRGRGVTYEQYF.

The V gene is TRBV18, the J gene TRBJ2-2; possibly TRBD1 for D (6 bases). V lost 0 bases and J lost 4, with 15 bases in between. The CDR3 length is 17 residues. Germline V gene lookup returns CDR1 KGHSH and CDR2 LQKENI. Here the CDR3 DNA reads TGTGCCAGCTCACCACCGGACAGCTCACGGGTCACCGGGGAGCTGTTTTTT. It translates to CASSPPDSSRVTGELFF.

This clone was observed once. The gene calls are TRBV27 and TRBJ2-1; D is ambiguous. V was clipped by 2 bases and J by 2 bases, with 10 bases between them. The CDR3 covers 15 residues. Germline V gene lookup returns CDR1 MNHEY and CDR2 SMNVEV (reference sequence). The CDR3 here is CASSLVSLTYNEQFF. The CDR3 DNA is TGTGCCAGCAGTTTAGTGTCGTTAACCTACAATGAGCAGTTCTTC.

DNA of the CDR3: TGTGCCAGCAGCCCATTCATTAGCGGGAACGGGGAGCTGTTTTTT. Translation gives CASSPFISGNGELFF. The J gene is TRBJ2-2, the V gene TRBV5-5; TRBD2 matches 8 bases. This CDR3 region has 15 residues. Germline-derived CDR1 and CDR2 are SGHKS and YYEKEE (reference sequence). V gave up 4 bases and J gave up 7 bases; unmatched junction bases: 9.

CDR3 sequence (DNA): TGTGCCAGCAGCGTGGGTGTGGGGAGAGACAATGAGCAGTTCTTC. Amino acids: CASSVGVGRDNEQFF. V and J are TRBV9 and TRBJ2-1, with a tentative D call TRBD2 (5 bases). Germline-derived CDR1 and CDR2 are SGDLS and YYNGEE. The length of the CDR3 is 15 residues. The V gene lost 2 bases and the J gene lost 5 bases, with 14 bases spanning the gap.

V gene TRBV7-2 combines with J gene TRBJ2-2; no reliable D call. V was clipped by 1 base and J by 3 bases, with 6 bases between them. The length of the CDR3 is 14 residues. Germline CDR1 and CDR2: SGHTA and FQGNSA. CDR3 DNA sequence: TGTGCCAGCAGCTTAGAGACTCACACCGGGGAGCTGTTTTTT. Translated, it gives CASSLETHTGELFF.